This T cell receptor beta chain was captured by sequencing in a study of shared clonotypes between healthy human individuals. Method: immunoSEQ multiplex PCR; TCRdb's copy keeps in-frame clones and lacks some. Of more than 600,000 clones listed, about 90% were seen once; the top ten hold 24%. This CDR3 contains 15 residues. With 4 bases clipped from V and 1 base from J, the junction kept 1 base outside the gene matches. The germline CDR1 and CDR2 sequences are SGHTA and FQGNSA. Terminally differentiated effector memory CD45RA+ cells were excluded by CCR7 positive selection of CD45RO-negative cells. The sequence came from a man aged 25 to 45 in good health. The chain joins TRBV7-2 to TRBJ2-3; TRBD2 aligns across 11 bases. What was sequenced was naive CD8+ T cells sorted from blood. The CDR3 DNA follows: TGTGCCAGCAGCTGGGGACTAGCGGGCACAGATACGCAGTATTTT. Its translation: CASSWGLAGTDTQYF.